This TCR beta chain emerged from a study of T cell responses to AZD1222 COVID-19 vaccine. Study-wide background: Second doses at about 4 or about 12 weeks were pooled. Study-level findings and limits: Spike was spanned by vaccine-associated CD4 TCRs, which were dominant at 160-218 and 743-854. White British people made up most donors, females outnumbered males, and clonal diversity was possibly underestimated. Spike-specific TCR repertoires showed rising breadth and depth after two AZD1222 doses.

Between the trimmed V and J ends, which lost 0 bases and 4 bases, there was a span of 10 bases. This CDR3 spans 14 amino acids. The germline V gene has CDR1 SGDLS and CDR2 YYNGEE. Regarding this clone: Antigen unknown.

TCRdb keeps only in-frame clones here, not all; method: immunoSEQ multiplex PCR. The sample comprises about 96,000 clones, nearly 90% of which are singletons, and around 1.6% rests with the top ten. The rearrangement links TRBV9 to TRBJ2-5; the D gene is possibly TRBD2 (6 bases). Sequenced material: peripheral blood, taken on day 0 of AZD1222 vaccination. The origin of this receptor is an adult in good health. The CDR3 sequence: CASSVGGGGETQYF. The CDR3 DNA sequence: TGTGCCAGCAGCGTAGGGGGAGGCGGAGAGACCCAGTACTTC.